Sequencing of this T cell receptor (beta chain) was carried out in a study of cytomegalovirus exposure and HLA in healthy donors. Study-wide results and caveats: Rarity marked most TCR sequences, yet some public TCRs occurred in many donors.

PCR amplification relied on 60 Vbeta primers (plus 13 Jbeta primers). Sequenced by immunoSEQ multiplex PCR; TCRdb stores in-frame clones only, minus some. The table records approximately 140,000 clones, around 80% of them present only once. Details on this clone: Its antigen is as yet unknown.

Donors counted as nominally healthy when sampled, yet unrecorded immune exposures were likely. Germline V CDR1 and CDR2: MDHEN, SYDVKM. Deletions cut 2 bases from V and 3 bases from J, with 8 bases between. This CDR3 contains 14 residues. The rearrangement links TRBV28 to TRBJ2-1, with D perhaps matching TRBD2 (6 bases). Sequences were obtained from PBMCs. This TCR was sampled from a woman aged 45-60 years in good health and CMV-seropositive. In DNA, the CDR3 is TGTGCCAGCAGTTTAATAGCGGACTACAATGAGCAGTTCTTC. Encoded protein: CASSLIADYNEQFF.